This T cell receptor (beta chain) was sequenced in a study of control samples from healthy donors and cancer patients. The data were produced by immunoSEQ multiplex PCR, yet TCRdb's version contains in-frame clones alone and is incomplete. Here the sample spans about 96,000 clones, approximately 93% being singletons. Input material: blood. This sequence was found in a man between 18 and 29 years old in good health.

The CDR3 DNA is TGCGCCAGCAGGCTAATTTCAAGGCCGGGGATCTACGAGCAGTACTTC. Protein sequence: CASRLISRPGIYEQYF. This rearrangement joins TRBV5-1 to TRBJ2-7, with D possibly being TRBD2 (5 bases). Germline assignment: CDR1 SGHRS and CDR2 YFSETQ. V lost 5 bases and J 3 bases, leaving 21 bases between the germline ends. CDR3 length: 16 amino acids.